This T cell receptor (beta chain) was captured by sequencing in a study of response to subunit inactivated influenza vaccine. Study-level points and caveats: With each seasonal influenza vaccination, the authors suggested, few new T cells are recruited.

TCRdb passed the RT-PCR reads through MiXCR, listing each CDR3 protein once. Of hundreds of thousands of distinct CDR3 sequences listed, around 11% are singletons. This clonotype has a count of ten or more. Its matching antigen is unknown. V lost 6 bases and J lost 4, with 21 bases in between. In germline, CDR1 is SEHNR, CDR2 FQNEAQ (reference sequence). CDR3 length: 16 residues. The receptor comes from a man over 45 who received an inactivated influenza vaccine. Sequencing was performed on PBMCs from blood, taken on the day of vaccination. This chain uses TRBV7-9 with TRBJ1-2, with D uncertain. CDR3 region: CASSLYLSAGPYGYTF. CDR3 bases: TGTGCCAGCAGTCTCTACTTGTCCGCCGGCCCCTATGGCTACACCTTC.